One sample yielded the 19 T cell receptor beta chains listed below, sequenced in a study of CD8 T cells in Susac syndrome. RNA in amounts of about 0.45 to 1 ug was reverse transcribed with random hexamers. TCRdb passed the immunoSEQ multiplex PCR reads through MiXCR, listing each CDR3 protein once. Found here are roughly 200,000 distinct CDR3 sequences, 90% to 95% of them singletons; the top ten hold roughly 0.1%. Sequenced input: CD4+ T cells from PBMCs. The receptors stem from a human donor in good health.

The chain employs TRBV18 and TRBJ2-5; D possibly matches TRBD1 or TRBD2 (5 bases each). The CDR3 is 15 residues long. Deletions cut 3 bases from V and 1 base from J, with 12 bases between. Germline V gene data show CDR1 as KGHSH and CDR2 as LQKENI. The CDR3 DNA reads as TGTGCCAGCTCACCTCAGGGAGAATTCCAAGAGACCCAGTACTTC. It specifies CASSPQGEFQETQYF.

CDR3 amino acids: CASSQDRDSKQFF. CDR3 bases: TGCGCCAGCAGCCAAGACCGGGACAGTAAGCAGTTCTTC. The V and J genes are TRBV4-1 and TRBJ2-1, with 7 bases lining up with TRBD1. Germline V lookup: CDR1 MGHRA, CDR2 YSYEKL. The CDR3 runs 13 residues. The J segment lost 11 bases and the V segment lost 0 bases, leaving 4 bases of the junction unmatched.

This chain joins TRBV7-9 and TRBJ2-3; maybe TRBD1 (5 bases). Germline V gene lookup returns CDR1 SEHNR and CDR2 FQNEAQ (reference sequence). CDR3 length equals 11 residues. The V and J ends lost 4 bases and 11 bases respectively, with 10 bases between them. The CDR3 protein is CASSSTVEQYF. DNA for the CDR3: TGTGCCAGCAGCTCGACAGTCGAGCAGTATTTT.

The chain joins TRBV7-9 to TRBJ1-2; D is undetermined. The CDR3 is made up of 14 amino acids. CDR1 and CDR2 (germline): SEHNR, FQNEAQ (reference sequence). The V gene lost 0 bases and the J gene lost 8 bases, with 13 bases spanning the gap. CDR3 sequence reads: CASSLALQVDGYTF. In nucleotides, the CDR3 is TGTGCCAGCAGCTTAGCGCTTCAGGTGGACGGCTACACCTTC.

The chain employs TRBV20-1 and TRBJ2-1; no definite D call. V was clipped by 4 bases and J by 7 bases, with 20 bases between them. This CDR3 spans 15 amino acids. Looked up from germline, CDR1 is DFQATT and CDR2 is SNEGSKA (reference sequence). CDR3: CSATSGAPVENEQFF. CDR3 bases: TGCAGTGCTACCTCCGGTGCCCCGGTGGAGAATGAGCAGTTCTTC.

V is TRBV18 and J is TRBJ2-7; possibly TRBD1 for D (5 bases). V dropped 3 bases and J dropped 1 base, with 7 bases sitting between them. Looked up from germline, CDR1 is KGHSH and CDR2 is LQKENI. The CDR3 runs to 13 residues. CDR3 sequence (DNA): TGTGCCAGCTCACCGACAGAGTCCTACGAGCAGTACGTC. Translated, it gives CASSPTESYEQYV.

The CDR3 DNA reads as TGTGCCAGCAGTTACGTGGATTCTCAGTTCTTC. Protein product: CASSYVDSQFF. This chain links TRBV6-6 with TRBJ2-1; D is unclear. This CDR3 region has 11 residues. The V gene's germline CDR1 is MNHNY and CDR2 SVGAGI (reference sequence). The V gene lost 2 bases and the J gene lost 13 bases, with 9 bases spanning the gap.

This chain uses TRBV29-1 with TRBJ1-5; 7 bases fit TRBD1. In germline, CDR1 is SQVTM, CDR2 ANQGSEA. V shed 4 bases, J shed 2 bases, and the junction held 11 bases outside the gene matches. CDR3 length equals 16 residues. The chain's CDR3 is CSVGPSTGEGNQPQHF. The CDR3 nucleotides read TGCAGCGTTGGGCCCTCAACAGGGGAGGGCAATCAGCCCCAGCATTTT.

The V gene is TRBV27, the J gene TRBJ2-7; 12 bases line up with TRBD2. The CDR3 runs 16 residues. Per the germline V gene, CDR1 is MNHEY and CDR2 is SMNVEV (reference sequence). J lost 7 bases, V lost 4 bases, and 11 bases had no gene match. CDR3 sequence: CASSSVASGRAGEQYV. The CDR3 DNA reads as TGTGCCAGCAGTTCCGTCGCTAGCGGGAGGGCCGGAGAGCAGTACGTC.

The chain couples TRBV27 to TRBJ2-7, with D tentatively TRBD2 (6 bases). V was pared by 10 bases and J by 2 bases, with 21 bases between. Germline CDR1 and CDR2: MNHEY and SMNVEV (reference sequence). The CDR3 runs to 15 residues. The chain's CDR3 is CATNIRGLPPYEQYF. The CDR3 region has the DNA TGTGCCACCAACATCCGGGGACTGCCCCCCTACGAGCAGTACTTC.

The chain combines TRBV7-2 with TRBJ2-3; 9 nucleotides agree with TRBD1. V was clipped by 7 bases and J by 4 bases; unmatched bases: 6. The CDR3 runs to 14 residues. The germline gives CDR1 SGHTA, CDR2 FQGNSA. CDR3 coding DNA: TGTGCCAGCATCTTGGGGACAGGGTCAGATACGCAGTATTTT. Protein product: CASILGTGSDTQYF.

The chain uses TRBV20-1 and TRBJ2-5, with a tentative D call TRBD1 (6 bases). The ends were cut back, 5 bases at V and 2 bases at J, with 12 bases in the middle. The CDR3 has 13 residues. CDR1 and CDR2 (germline): DFQATT, SNEGSKA (reference sequence). The CDR3, as DNA: TGCAGTGCTGCCCACAGGGAACAAGAGACCCAGTACTTC. Translation gives CSAAHREQETQYF.

The V call is TRBV20-1, the J call TRBJ1-1, with 7 positions matching TRBD1. V shed 6 bases, J shed 1 base, and the junction held 8 bases outside the gene matches. This CDR3 has 14 residues. Germline V CDR1 and CDR2: DFQATT, SNEGSKA (reference sequence). CDR3 bases: TGCAGTGCCCGCGAACAGGGGAGGAACACTGAAGCTTTCTTT. Amino acid sequence: CSAREQGRNTEAFF.

The chain links TRBV29-1 to TRBJ1-2; D uncertain. V dropped 0 bases and J dropped 1 base, with 6 bases sitting between them. The CDR3 has 13 amino acids. In germline, CDR1 is SQVTM, CDR2 ANQGSEA. The CDR3 loop reads CSVEDSLNYGYTF. The DNA for the CDR3 is TGCAGCGTTGAAGACTCACTTAACTATGGCTACACCTTC.

CDR3 residues: CSAGGRVYRTDTQYF. The CDR3, as DNA: TGCAGTGCAGGGGGGCGGGTTTATCGCACAGATACGCAGTATTTT. This chain connects TRBV20-1 to TRBJ2-3, with D perhaps matching TRBD1 or TRBD2 (6 bases each). The V end lost 6 bases, the J end lost 1 base, and 17 bases lay between the germline ends. This CDR3 has 15 amino acids. The germline V gene has CDR1 DFQATT and CDR2 SNEGSKA (reference sequence).

The V gene is TRBV20-1, the J gene TRBJ1-1; D ambiguous. Trimming pared 3 bases from V and 1 base from J, leaving 12 bases between. The CDR3 runs to 14 residues. Germline CDR1 reads DFQATT; CDR2 reads SNEGSKA (reference sequence). CDR3 amino acids: CSASKQPSNTEAFF. In DNA form, the CDR3 reads TGCAGTGCTAGTAAACAGCCCTCGAACACTGAAGCTTTCTTT.

J is TRBJ2-7 and V is TRBV3-1, with 7 bases lining up with TRBD1. The CDR3 is made up of 14 amino acids. V was pared by 2 bases and J by 0 bases, with 1 base of the junction left unmatched. Per the germline V gene, CDR1 is LGHDT and CDR2 is YNNKEL (reference sequence). The CDR3 loop is CASSQRQGSYEQYF. CDR3 DNA sequence: TGTGCCAGCAGCCAACGACAGGGCTCCTACGAGCAGTACTTC.

This chain connects TRBV3-1 to TRBJ1-1; weak D call: TRBD1 (5 bases). Germline-derived CDR1 and CDR2 are LGHDT and YNNKEL (reference sequence). This CDR3 is built from 12 residues. Trimming left V 4 bases short and J 7 bases short, with 10 bases between. CDR3 in DNA: TGTGCCAGCAGCCCGGGACGGGATGAAGCTTTCTTT. Protein: CASSPGRDEAFF.

The rearrangement uses TRBV5-1 and TRBJ1-2; 7 bases map to TRBD1. With 6 bases clipped from V and 6 bases from J, the junction kept 11 bases outside the gene matches. This CDR3 region has 14 residues. Germline values: CDR1 SGHRS, CDR2 YFSETQ. The CDR3 protein is CASNWATGEDGYTF. CDR3 sequence (DNA): TGCGCCAGCAACTGGGCTACAGGGGAAGATGGCTACACCTTC.